These 29 T cell receptor beta chains share one sample of origin, sequenced in a study of T-cell memory formation after mild COVID-19. TCRdb processed the 5' RACE reads anew with MiXCR; each CDR3 protein has one entry. The sample holds about 130,000 distinct CDR3 sequences, 5% to 6.5% seen once. Sequencing used PBMCs or a T cell subset sorted from them (not recorded which). These receptors were obtained from an adult woman who had mild COVID-19 (a few samples of this study predate the infection). Cell type and time point are not known.

This clonotype was counted only a few times. The rearrangement uses TRBV2 and TRBJ2-1; 7 bases are a match to TRBD1. V gave up 8 bases and J gave up 8 bases; unmatched junction bases: 15. Germline loops: CDR1 SNHLY, CDR2 FYNNEI. This CDR3 is 15 amino acids long. The CDR3 loop is CASVARTGSWDEQFF. For the CDR3, the DNA is TGTGCCAGCGTTGCCCGGACAGGATCCTGGGATGAGCAGTTCTTC. Looking up the rest from reference TRBV2 and TRBJ2-1 gives the full variable domain: EPEVTQTPSHQVTQMGQEVILRCVPISNHLYFYWYRQILGQKVEFLVSFYNNEISEKSEIFDDQFSVERPDGSNFTLKIRSTKLEDSAMYFCASVARTGSWDEQFFGPGTRLTVL.

The J gene is TRBJ2-7, the V gene TRBV7-6, with 10 nucleotides matching TRBD1. From germline, CDR1 is SGHVS and CDR2 FNYEAQ. CDR3 length equals 15 residues. V lost 5 bases to trimming and J lost 1 base; unmatched junction nucleotides: 5. The CDR3 loop is CASSVGQGISYEQYF. The CDR3 nucleotides are TGTGCCAGCAGCGTGGGACAGGGGATATCCTACGAGCAGTACTTC.

There are many counts of this clonotype. The V and J genes are TRBV5-1 and TRBJ2-3; D call uncertain. The V gene's germline CDR1 is SGHRS and CDR2 YFSETQ. V lost 0 bases and J 2 bases, leaving 10 bases between the germline ends. This CDR3 is built from 15 residues. The CDR3 loop reads CASSLAPWTTDTQYF. In nucleotides, the CDR3 is TGCGCCAGCAGCTTGGCCCCTTGGACCACAGATACGCAGTATTTT.

This clonotype occurred many times. The V and J genes are TRBV20-1 and TRBJ2-1, with TRBD2 identical over 10 bases. The CDR3 totals 17 residues. V was pared by 0 bases and J by 7 bases, with 12 bases of the junction left unmatched. CDR1 is DFQATT and CDR2 is SNEGSKA in the germline V gene (reference sequence). CDR3 DNA: TGCAGTGCTAGAGATCGGGGTAGCGGGAGGTCTCGGAATGAGCAGTTCTTC. Its translation is CSARDRGSGRSRNEQFF.

There are many counts of this clonotype. The chain joins TRBV5-1 to TRBJ2-2; D not resolved. Trimming shortened V by 0 bases and J by 7 bases, and 7 bases separated the two germline ends. Germline CDR1 and CDR2: SGHRS and YFSETQ. This CDR3 comprises 13 residues. CDR3 protein: CASSLDSLGELFF. The DNA for the CDR3 is TGCGCCAGCAGCTTGGACAGCCTCGGGGAGCTGTTTTTT. Supplemented by reference TRBV5-1 and TRBJ2-2, the full variable domain reads KAGVTQTPRYLIKTRGQQVTLSCSPISGHRSVSWYQQTPGQGLQFLFEYFSETQRNKGNFPGRFSGRQFSNSRSEMNVSTLELGDSALYLCASSLDSLGELFFGEGSRLTVL.

In its sample, this clonotype was seen a few times. The V and J genes are TRBV20-1 and TRBJ2-7, with 10 bases aligning to TRBD2. Germline loops: CDR1 DFQATT, CDR2 SNEGSKA (reference sequence). Germline trimming cut 2 bases from V and 6 bases from J; bases unmatched to any gene: 10. The CDR3 totals 15 residues. CDR3 in DNA: TGCAGTGCTAGAAAAACAGCTAGCGGGAGACCCGAGCAGTACTTC. It yields the protein CSARKTASGRPEQYF.

This clonotype was detected ten times or more. The chain links TRBV7-2 to TRBJ1-4; possible D gene TRBD1, 5 bases. Trimming removed 5 bases at V and 5 bases at J, with 15 bases between. Germline CDR1 SGHTA, CDR2 FQGNSA. This CDR3 has 15 residues. The CDR3: CASSPAGTSNEKLFF. As DNA, the CDR3 is TGTGCCAGCAGCCCCGCCGGGACCTCCAATGAAAAACTGTTTTTT.

The CDR3 here is CASSPSVPGASSYEQYF. The DNA for the CDR3 is TGCGCCAGCAGCCCCTCGGTTCCAGGCGCTAGCTCCTACGAGCAGTACTTC. The chain employs TRBV4-1 and TRBJ2-7, with D uncertain. In germline, CDR1 is MGHRA, CDR2 YSYEKL. CDR3 length equals 17 residues. V shed 4 bases and J shed 0 bases, with 19 bases lying between them.

The chain links TRBV29-1 to TRBJ2-5; a weak D match, TRBD1 (5 bases). Germline V gene data show CDR1 as SQVTM and CDR2 as ANQGSEA. With 3 bases removed from V and 2 bases from J, the gap between germline ends came to 10 bases. The CDR3 covers 13 residues. In DNA form, the CDR3 reads TGCAGCGTTGAGTTGACAGCTCAAGAGACCCAGTACTTC. Protein sequence: CSVELTAQETQYF.

This clonotype was observed many times. The chain uses TRBV7-9 and TRBJ2-7; TRBD2 might be the D (5 bases). The V end lost 2 bases, the J end lost 6 bases, and 11 bases lay between the germline ends. This CDR3 has 13 amino acids. The germline V gene encodes CDR1 SEHNR and CDR2 FQNEAQ (reference sequence). The DNA for the CDR3 is TGTGCCAGCAGCTTATCAGCGGCTCGCGAGCAGTACTTC. Protein product: CASSLSAAREQYF.

The CDR3 loop reads CASSLRSEAFF. CDR3 sequence (DNA): TGTGCCAGCAGTTTAAGGAGTGAAGCTTTCTTT. V gene TRBV12-3 or TRBV12-4 combines with J gene TRBJ1-1; D ambiguous. Trimming took 2 bases from V and 7 from J, leaving 5 bases between them. The CDR3 is made up of 11 amino acids.

Ten or more counts support this clonotype. The J gene is TRBJ2-3, the V gene TRBV19; D not resolved. Trimming pared 4 bases from V and 2 bases from J, leaving 7 bases between. The germline V gene has CDR1 LNHDA and CDR2 SQIVND (reference sequence). This CDR3 is 13 amino acids long. CDR3 bases: TGTGCCAGTAGTAAGGCTTTCACAGATACGCAGTATTTT. It encodes CASSKAFTDTQYF.

This clonotype was picked up many times. V is TRBV12-3 or TRBV12-4 and J is TRBJ1-2; tentative D call: TRBD1 (6 bases). The V and J ends lost 8 bases and 4 bases respectively, with 11 bases between them. The CDR3 spans 12 residues. CDR3 nucleotides: TGTGCCAGCGGGGACATTTCCTATGGCTACACCTTC. It translates to CASGDISYGYTF.

The chain has TRBV20-1 and TRBJ2-5; 8 bases fit TRBD1. The germline V gene encodes CDR1 DFQATT and CDR2 SNEGSKA (reference sequence). V was clipped by 3 bases and J by 5 bases; unmatched bases: 5. The CDR3 sequence is 13 residues long. In nucleotides, the CDR3 is TGCAGTGCTAGGCAGGGGGCCGGGGAGACCCAGTACTTC. Its protein product is CSARQGAGETQYF.

This clonotype was picked up a small number of times. The V call is TRBV20-1, the J call TRBJ2-1, with 8 bases matching TRBD2. J was trimmed by 7 bases and V by 6 bases; bases with no gene match: 11. The CDR3 consists of 14 residues. The germline CDR1 and CDR2 sequences are DFQATT and SNEGSKA (reference sequence). CDR3 protein: CSAPGGAIENEQFF. The CDR3 DNA follows: TGCAGTGCCCCCGGGGGGGCTATTGAGAATGAGCAGTTCTTC.

The sample holds a few counts of this clonotype. The chain is built from TRBV12-3 or TRBV12-4 and TRBJ1-2; no definite D call. CDR3 size: 15 residues. V was shortened by 1 base and J by 3 bases, with 12 bases between the two germline ends. CDR3 nucleotide sequence: TGTGCCAGCAGTTTAGGTCGGACGATATACTATGGCTACACCTTC. Encoded protein: CASSLGRTIYYGYTF.

This chain joins TRBV7-9 and TRBJ1-3; D unclear. Per germline, CDR1 SEHNR and CDR2 FQNEAQ (reference sequence). The CDR3 covers 14 residues. V lost 2 bases and J lost 0, with 5 bases in between. The CDR3 region has the DNA TGTGCCAGCAGCTTATCTACCTCTGGAAACACCATATATTTT. Translation: CASSLSTSGNTIYF.

This rearrangement joins TRBV20-1 to TRBJ1-3; the D gene is possibly TRBD1 (5 bases). The V gene's germline CDR1 is DFQATT and CDR2 SNEGSKA (reference sequence). CDR3 length equals 14 residues. Between the trimmed V and J ends, which lost 0 bases and 4 bases, there was a span of 10 bases. The CDR3 sequence: CSARDDRTGNTIYF. CDR3 sequence (DNA): TGCAGTGCTAGAGATGACCGGACAGGAAACACCATATATTTT.

This rearrangement joins TRBV12-3 or TRBV12-4 to TRBJ2-2; D may be TRBD2 (5 bases). The V gene lost 7 bases and the J gene lost 6 bases, with 9 bases spanning the gap. CDR3 size: 12 residues. CDR3 sequence: CASMLGAGELFF. As DNA, the CDR3 is TGTGCCAGCATGTTGGGAGCCGGGGAGCTGTTTTTT.

This clonotype was detected only a few times. The chain joins TRBV7-2 to TRBJ1-1; D is uncertain. The V and J ends lost 1 base and 6 bases respectively, with 9 bases between them. This CDR3 region has 13 residues. CDR1 and CDR2 from the germline V gene are SGHTA and FQGNSA. CDR3 nucleotide sequence: TGTGCCAGCAGCTTAGGACTCAACGCTGAAGCTTTCTTT. Translating gives CASSLGLNAEAFF.

This clonotype was seen a few times. The chain has TRBV20-1 and TRBJ1-5; D is undetermined. Trimming cost V 4 bases and J 0 bases, with 7 bases left between them. Germline V lookup: CDR1 DFQATT, CDR2 SNEGSKA (reference sequence). CDR3 length: 13 amino acids. CDR3 in amino acids: CSANRDSNQPQHF. The CDR3 DNA sequence: TGCAGTGCTAACCGAGATAGCAATCAGCCCCAGCATTTT.

The sample holds many counts of this clonotype. This sequence joins TRBV20-1 and TRBJ2-3; no firm D call. V was trimmed by 8 bases and J by 4 bases, leaving 10 bases between them. CDR1 DFQATT and CDR2 SNEGSKA come from the germline V gene (reference sequence). This CDR3 spans 11 amino acids. The CDR3: CSSVEADTQYF. The CDR3 DNA follows: TGCAGTAGCGTAGAAGCAGATACGCAGTATTTT.

This clonotype was picked up many times. V and J are TRBV29-1 and TRBJ2-1; TRBD2 is a possible D gene (5 bases). There are 17 residues in the CDR3. The ends were cut back, 4 bases at V and 4 bases at J, with 23 bases in the middle. From germline, CDR1 is SQVTM and CDR2 ANQGSEA. CDR3 sequence: CSVGNLGSISLYNEQFF. CDR3 nucleotide sequence: TGCAGCGTTGGCAACTTGGGGAGCATTAGCTTGTACAATGAGCAGTTCTTC.

This clonotype was counted many times. The chain couples TRBV5-8 to TRBJ1-5; the match to TRBD1 covers 9 bases. V was pared by 3 bases and J by 1 base, with 2 bases of the junction left unmatched. CDR1 is SGHTS and CDR2 is YDEGEE in the germline V gene. This CDR3 is built from 15 residues. The CDR3 is CASSYRGQSNQPQHF. The DNA of the CDR3 is TGTGCCAGCAGCTACAGGGGGCAAAGCAATCAGCCCCAGCATTTT.

The table lists this clonotype with a few counts. The genes are TRBV27 and TRBJ2-1, with 14 nucleotides matching TRBD2. Germline CDR1 reads MNHEY; CDR2 reads SMNVEV (reference sequence). The CDR3 has 15 amino acids. V lost 3 bases, J lost 9 bases, and 4 bases stayed unmatched. CDR3 nucleotides: TGTGCCAGCAGTTTCCGACTAGCGGGGGGGACTGAGCAGTTCTTC. Translating gives CASSFRLAGGTEQFF.

The table lists this clonotype with many counts. This chain connects TRBV15 to TRBJ2-7; no clear D gene. The V gene lost 5 bases and the J gene lost 7 bases, with 12 bases spanning the gap. The CDR3 spans 12 residues. Germline CDR1 LNHNV, CDR2 YYDKDF (reference sequence). CDR3 sequence (DNA): TGTGCCACCAGCTTCCGATTCGGGGAGCAGTACTTC. The encoded protein is CATSFRFGEQYF.

This clonotype was detected ten times or more. V gene TRBV5-1 combines with J gene TRBJ2-1, with D hard to call. CDR3 length: 13 residues. V lost 1 base to trimming and J lost 8 bases, with 10 bases between them. CDR1 is SGHRS, CDR2 YFSETQ, per germline. In DNA, the CDR3 is TGCGCCAGCAGCTTGAATCCCACATATGAGCAGTTCTTC. This translates into CASSLNPTYEQFF.

This clonotype was detected only a few times. The chain couples TRBV5-6 to TRBJ1-1, with 10 bases lining up with TRBD1. The CDR3 covers 13 residues. V dropped 4 bases and J dropped 9; count of bases not matched to a gene: 6. Germline-derived CDR1 and CDR2 are SGHDT and YYEEEE. DNA for the CDR3: TGTGCCAGCAGCGCGGGACAGGGGCGTAAAGCTTTCTTT. Amino acid sequence: CASSAGQGRKAFF.

Comment on this clonotype: The junction departs from germline at one end; a sequencing error may be responsible. V is TRBV3-1 and J is TRBJ2-1; 7 bases match TRBD1. The length of the CDR3 is 17 residues. CDR1 is LGHDT and CDR2 is YNNKEL in the germline V gene (reference sequence). In nucleotides, the CDR3 is TGTGCAAGCAGCCAAGGCCACAGGGTAGGGGGCCACAATGAGCAGTTCTTC. This translates into CASSQGHRVGGHNEQFF.